What follows is one TCR beta chain and its context. Its antigen is unidentified. The sample belongs to a study of Tregs in tolerant kidney transplant recipients. Findings and caveats of the study: Findings come from small patient numbers and require larger validation. Biological reproducibility was not directly addressed, but technical replication error appeared minimal.

V lost 1 base and J 3 bases, leaving 11 bases between the germline ends. The germline gives CDR1 SGHNT, CDR2 YYREEE (reference sequence). This CDR3 spans 14 amino acids. Libraries were prepared by immunoSEQ multiplex PCR; TCRdb keeps only in-frame clonotypes and omits some of them. The sample gives roughly 250,000 clones, roughly 80% of which show up once; less than 0.75% is in the top ten. The sequence was collected from a human donor in good health. The chain links TRBV5-4 to TRBJ2-7; possibly TRBD2 for D (6 bases). Sequenced sample: CD4+ T cells from blood. The CDR3 protein is CASSLFGSHYEQYF. The CDR3 nucleotides read TGTGCCAGCAGCTTGTTCGGGAGCCACTACGAGCAGTACTTC.